One T cell receptor (beta chain) is described in this entry. The data belong to a study of blood T cell repertoires in COVID-19. Study-wide background: There were acute and convalescent COVID-19 samples, and they came from the United States, Italy and Spain. In each case, the material was cDNA or gDNA derived from T cells, B-cell-depleted T cells, or PBMCs.

As originally analysed: Nucleated cell counts were estimated from reference gene primer amplification. Measured with immunoSEQ multiplex PCR; TCRdb has only the in-frame clones, and not every one. Clonal size and the V and J genes are those of that table, whereas D and trimming came from the DNA. The sample lists 93,000 or so clones, around 82% occurring once. Material for sequencing was peripheral blood. This TCR was recovered from a human donor in a cohort sampled during active or convalescent COVID-19.

The CDR3 DNA reads TGTGCCAGCAGCGTAGCCCCATCGCCGGGTCAAGAGACCCAGTACTTC. This sequence encodes CASSVAPSPGQETQYF. The rearrangement joins TRBV9 to TRBJ2-5, with D unresolved. The germline V and J ends were trimmed by 0 bases and 2 bases, with 14 bases remaining between them. CDR1 is SGDLS, CDR2 YYNGEE, per germline. This CDR3 is 16 amino acids long.